This TCR beta chain originates from a study of shared clonotypes between healthy human individuals. The assay was immunoSEQ multiplex PCR, and TCRdb's table has in-frame clones only and misses some. The table lists 1,400,000 or so clones, 98% to 99% of them singletons. With V trimmed by 3 bases and J by 3 bases, 18 bases remained unmatched. Germline V gene lookup returns CDR1 MDHEN and CDR2 SYDVKM. The CDR3 totals 19 residues. Every one of the donors was a Caucasian adult that lived in Nashville, Tennessee. Sequences were obtained from naive CD4+ T cells sorted from blood. Stated subset: CD45RA+ positively selected. This chain joins TRBV28 and TRBJ2-5, with TRBD1 matching over 8 bases. The sequence was obtained from a young man in good health. The CDR3 nucleotides are TGTGCCAGCAGTTTTCCGTTCGAGGTGTCCGGACAGGGAGAAGAGACCCAGTACTTC. Its protein product is CASSFPFEVSGQGEETQYF.